Only a few counts were recorded for the clone carrying this T cell receptor (beta chain). Its cognate antigen is unknown. Amplified regions were TCR beta CDR3 sequences from RNA transcripts. Researchers ran a first-round RT-PCR on the TCR CDR3 using the HTBI primer set. TCRdb recomputed calls from the multiplex PCR reads with MiXCR, one row per CDR3 protein. This sample has more than 550,000 distinct CDR3 sequences, with 15% to 20% found just once. The data are from a study of T cells in Graves' hyperthyroidism and ophthalmopathy. Findings of the study overall: By a 13 V-J model, ophthalmopathy was set apart from stable hyperthyroidism. Before onset, by a median of approximately 5.9 months, the model predicted ophthalmopathy. Among clonotypes expanded in thyroid above 0.001, most were also found in blood.

The V gene's germline CDR1 is SEHNR and CDR2 FQNEAQ (reference sequence). This CDR3 region has 12 residues. V was clipped by 8 bases and J by 6 bases, with 11 bases between them. Newly diagnosed hyperthyroidism, duration under 2 months, in patients aged 18 to 65. The origin of this receptor is a man aged 50 to 59 with Graves' hyperthyroidism. J is TRBJ2-1 and V is TRBV7-9, with a possible D match to TRBD2 (7 bases). Sequencing was carried out using blood. CDR3 sequence: CASAGAANEQFF. The CDR3 DNA reads TGTGCCAGCGCGGGGGCGGCCAATGAGCAGTTCTTC. Filled out from reference TRBV7-9 and TRBJ2-1, the complete variable domain reads DTGVSQNPRHKITKRGQNVTFRCDPISEHNRLYWYRQTLGQGPEFLTYFQNEAQLEKSRLLSDRFSAERPKGSFSTLEIQRTEQGDSAMYLCASAGAANEQFFGPGTRLTVL.